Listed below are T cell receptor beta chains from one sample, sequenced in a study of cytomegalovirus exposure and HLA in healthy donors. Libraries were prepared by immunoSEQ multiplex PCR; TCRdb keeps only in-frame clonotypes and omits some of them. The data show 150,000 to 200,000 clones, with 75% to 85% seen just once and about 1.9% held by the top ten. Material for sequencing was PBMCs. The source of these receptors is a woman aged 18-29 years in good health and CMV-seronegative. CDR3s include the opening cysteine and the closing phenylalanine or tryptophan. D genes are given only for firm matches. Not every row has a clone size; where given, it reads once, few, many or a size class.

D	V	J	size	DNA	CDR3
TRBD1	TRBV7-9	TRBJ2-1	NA	TGTGCCAGCAGCTTTTCGACAGGGGCGCGTGATGAGCAGTTCTTC	CASSFSTGARDEQFF
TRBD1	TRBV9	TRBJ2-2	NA	TGTGCCAGCAGCGGAACAGGGGGGTTTTCCACCGGGGAGCTGTTTTTT	CASSGTGGFSTGELFF
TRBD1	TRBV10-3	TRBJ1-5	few	TGTGCCATCAGCGAACCGGGACAGGGGGCTCAGCCCCAGCATTTT	CAISEPGQGAQPQHF
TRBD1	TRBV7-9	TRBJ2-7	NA	TGTGCCAGCAGCGCCCGGGACAGGGGCTCCCCCGAGCAGTACTTC	CASSARDRGSPEQYF
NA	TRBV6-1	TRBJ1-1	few	TGTGCCAGCCGGGTTTTGGGTTACACTGAAGCTTTCTTT	CASRVLGYTEAFF
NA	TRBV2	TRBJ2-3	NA	TGTGCCAGCCGAGCGGAGTACACAGATACGCAGTATTTT	CASRAEYTDTQYF
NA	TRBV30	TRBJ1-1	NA	TGTGCCTGGAACACCCCCGGGAACTCCCCGAACACTGAAGCTTTCTTT	CAWNTPGNSPNTEAFF
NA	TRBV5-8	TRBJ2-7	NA	TGTGCCAGCAGCTTGAGTTTGGGCCGAAGCTCCTACGAGCAGTACTTC	CASSLSLGRSSYEQYF
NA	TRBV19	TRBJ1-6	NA	TGTGCCAGTAGTCTGACAGTAATAGGCAATTCACCCCTCCACTTT	CASSLTVIGNSPLHF
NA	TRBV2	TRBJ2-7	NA	TGTGCCAGCAGAGCGCAGGGGACCTCCTACGAGCAGTACTTC	CASRAQGTSYEQYF
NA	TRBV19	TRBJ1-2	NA	TGTGCCAGTAGTATGCGGGGCAGCTCTTTCTATGGCTACACCTTC	CASSMRGSSFYGYTF
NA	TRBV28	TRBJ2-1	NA	TGTGCCAGCCGAGAACAGGGCCGGAATGAGCAGTTCTTC	CASREQGRNEQFF
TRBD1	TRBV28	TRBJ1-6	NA	TGTGCCAGCAGTTTATCCTCCGGGACAGGGCGAAACCTAGTAAATTCACCCCTCCACTTT	CASSLSSGTGRNLVNSPLHF
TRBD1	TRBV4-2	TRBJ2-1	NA	TGTGCCAGCAGCCCTCGGGGACAGGGATGGGATGAGCAGTTCTTC	CASSPRGQGWDEQFF
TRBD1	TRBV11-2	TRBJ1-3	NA	TGTGCCAGCAGCGCGATACAGGGGCCCTCTGGAAACACCATATATTTT	CASSAIQGPSGNTIYF
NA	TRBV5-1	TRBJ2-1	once	TGCGCCAGCAGCATAGGACAGGAGGGGCAGTTCTTC	CASSIGQEGQFF
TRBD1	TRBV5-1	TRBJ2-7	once	TGCGCCAGCAGCTTGGGTGGGACAGGGGGCTACGAGCAGTACTTC	CASSLGGTGGYEQYF
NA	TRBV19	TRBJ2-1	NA	TGTGCCAGTAGTGTTACTAGCTCTGGTGAGCAGTTCTTC	CASSVTSSGEQFF
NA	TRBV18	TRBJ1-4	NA	TGTGCCAGCTCACCACCGGGACTTAATGAAAAACTGTTTTTT	CASSPPGLNEKLFF
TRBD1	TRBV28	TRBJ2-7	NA	TGTGCCAGCAGTCGGGGACAGCGAGTCTACGAGCAGTACTTC	CASSRGQRVYEQYF
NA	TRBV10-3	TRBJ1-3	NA	TGTGCCATCAGTGAGTCAGGGGACAATTACTCTGGAAACACCATATATTTT	CAISESGDNYSGNTIYF
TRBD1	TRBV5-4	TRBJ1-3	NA	TGTGCCAGCAGCCCCAGGGGGCCTGGAAACACCATATATTTT	CASSPRGPGNTIYF
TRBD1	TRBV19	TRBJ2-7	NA	TGTGCCAGTAGTACCTATGGGACAGGGGGAAGTTACGAGCAGTACTTC	CASSTYGTGGSYEQYF
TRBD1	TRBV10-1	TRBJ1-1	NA	TGCGCCAGCAGTGGAACGGGACAGGGATCCAACACTGAAGCTTTCTTT	CASSGTGQGSNTEAFF
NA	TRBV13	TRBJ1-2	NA	TGTGCCAGCAGCTTAGGCGCGGCCACTAACTATGGCTACACCTTC	CASSLGAATNYGYTF
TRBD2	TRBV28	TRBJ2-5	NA	TGTGCCAGCAGCCCCTCGGGGGGGACCCAGTACTTC	CASSPSGGTQYF
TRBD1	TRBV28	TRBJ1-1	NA	TGTGCCAGCAGTTTATCAGGGGGGCGAAATACTGAAGCTTTCTTT	CASSLSGGRNTEAFF
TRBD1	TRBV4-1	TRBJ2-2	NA	TGCGCCAGCAGCGCACAGGGGGGAACACTTACCGGGGAGCTGTTTTTT	CASSAQGGTLTGELFF
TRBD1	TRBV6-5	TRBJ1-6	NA	TGTGCCAGCAGCCCGGGACAGGGAGCCAATTCACCCCTCCACTTT	CASSPGQGANSPLHF
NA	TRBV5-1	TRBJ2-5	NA	TGCGCCAGCAGCTTGGGATTCAGGGCCCAAGAGACCCAGTACTTC	CASSLGFRAQETQYF
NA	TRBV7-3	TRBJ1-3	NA	TGTGCCAGCGGTTACGGCTCTGGAAACACCATATATTTT	CASGYGSGNTIYF
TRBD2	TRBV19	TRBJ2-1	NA	TGTGCCAGTAGTATGGGACTAGCGGGAGGATTGGATGAGCAGTTCTTC	CASSMGLAGGLDEQFF
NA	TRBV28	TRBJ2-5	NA	TGTGCCAGCAGCCCGATCGCGGGGACGACGCAAGAGACCCAGTACTTC	CASSPIAGTTQETQYF
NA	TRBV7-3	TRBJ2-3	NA	TGTGCCAGCAGCTTAGGGCTGAGCACAGATACGCAGTATTTT	CASSLGLSTDTQYF
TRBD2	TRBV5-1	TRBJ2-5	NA	TGCGCCAGCAGCTTGGCGGTTAGCGGGGGTGAGACCCAGTACTTC	CASSLAVSGGETQYF
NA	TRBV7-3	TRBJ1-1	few	TGTGCCAGCAGCTTAACAGGGGGGAACACTGAAGCTTTCTTT	CASSLTGGNTEAFF
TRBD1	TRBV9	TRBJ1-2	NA	TGTGCCAGCAGCAGCTGGGACAGCTACTATGGCTACACCTTC	CASSSWDSYYGYTF
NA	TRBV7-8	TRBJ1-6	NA	TGTGCCAGCAGCTTCTTGGGCTCACCCCTCCACTTT	CASSFLGSPLHF
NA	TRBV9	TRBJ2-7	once	TGTGCCAGCAGCGTAGGCGACAGCTCCTACGAGCAGTACTTC	CASSVGDSSYEQYF
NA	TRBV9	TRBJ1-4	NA	TGTGCCAGCAGCGTAGGGGGGGCAACTAATGAAAAACTGTTTTTT	CASSVGGATNEKLFF
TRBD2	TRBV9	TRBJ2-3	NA	TGTGCCAGCAGCGTAGACGGGAGGCCTAGCACAGATACGCAGTATTTT	CASSVDGRPSTDTQYF
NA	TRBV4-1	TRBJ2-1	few	TGCGCCAGCAGCCAGAACGGCCCCCCGGTAGGGGATGAGCAGTTCTTC	CASSQNGPPVGDEQFF
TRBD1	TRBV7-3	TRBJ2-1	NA	TGTGCCAGCAGCTTATACGGACAGGGGCGCTATGAGCAGTTCTTC	CASSLYGQGRYEQFF
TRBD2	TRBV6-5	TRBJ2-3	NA	TGTGCCAGCAGTGGGACTAGAGAAGATACGCAGTATTTT	CASSGTREDTQYF
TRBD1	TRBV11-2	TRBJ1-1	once	TGTGCCAGCAGCCGGACAGGCCCGAACACTGAAGCTTTCTTT	CASSRTGPNTEAFF
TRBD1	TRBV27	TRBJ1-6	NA	TGTGCCAGCAGCCGGGACAGGGGCAATTCACCCCTCCACTTT	CASSRDRGNSPLHF
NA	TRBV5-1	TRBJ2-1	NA	TGCGCCAGCAGCTTGAGGACTGCAAACAATGGGCAGTTCTTC	CASSLRTANNGQFF
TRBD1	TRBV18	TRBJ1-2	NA	TGTGCCAGCTCACCTCGGACAGGGAACAACTATGGCTACACCTTC	CASSPRTGNNYGYTF
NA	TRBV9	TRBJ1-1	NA	TGTGCCAGCAGCGTAGATGCGGGGTTGAACACTGAAGCTTTCTTT	CASSVDAGLNTEAFF
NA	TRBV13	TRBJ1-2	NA	TGTGCCAGCAGCCCCGGGACCTTCAGGGGTGGCTACACCTTC	CASSPGTFRGGYTF
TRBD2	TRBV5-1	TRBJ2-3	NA	TGCGCCAGCAGCTTGGCCTCTGGGACTAGCGGGGGGTCCACAGATACGCAGTATTTT	CASSLASGTSGGSTDTQYF
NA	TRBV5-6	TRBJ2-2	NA	TGTGCCAGCAGCTGGGCCCCAGGGGCAAGCACCGGGGAGCTGTTTTTT	CASSWAPGASTGELFF
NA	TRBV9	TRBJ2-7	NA	TGTGCCAGCAGCTCTCCTCATGGGGCCGGAGGGGACGAGCAGTACTTC	CASSSPHGAGGDEQYF
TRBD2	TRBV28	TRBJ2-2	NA	TGTGCCAGCAGTCCCGCGGGGGGGTCCGGGGAGCTGTTTTTT	CASSPAGGSGELFF
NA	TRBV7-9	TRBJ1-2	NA	TGTGCCAGCAGCTTCCTCGGGACTAACTATGGCTACACCTTC	CASSFLGTNYGYTF
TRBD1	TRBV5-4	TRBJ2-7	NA	TGTGCCAGCAGCTTGCGAACAGGGGGCGGGGACGAGCAGTACTTC	CASSLRTGGGDEQYF